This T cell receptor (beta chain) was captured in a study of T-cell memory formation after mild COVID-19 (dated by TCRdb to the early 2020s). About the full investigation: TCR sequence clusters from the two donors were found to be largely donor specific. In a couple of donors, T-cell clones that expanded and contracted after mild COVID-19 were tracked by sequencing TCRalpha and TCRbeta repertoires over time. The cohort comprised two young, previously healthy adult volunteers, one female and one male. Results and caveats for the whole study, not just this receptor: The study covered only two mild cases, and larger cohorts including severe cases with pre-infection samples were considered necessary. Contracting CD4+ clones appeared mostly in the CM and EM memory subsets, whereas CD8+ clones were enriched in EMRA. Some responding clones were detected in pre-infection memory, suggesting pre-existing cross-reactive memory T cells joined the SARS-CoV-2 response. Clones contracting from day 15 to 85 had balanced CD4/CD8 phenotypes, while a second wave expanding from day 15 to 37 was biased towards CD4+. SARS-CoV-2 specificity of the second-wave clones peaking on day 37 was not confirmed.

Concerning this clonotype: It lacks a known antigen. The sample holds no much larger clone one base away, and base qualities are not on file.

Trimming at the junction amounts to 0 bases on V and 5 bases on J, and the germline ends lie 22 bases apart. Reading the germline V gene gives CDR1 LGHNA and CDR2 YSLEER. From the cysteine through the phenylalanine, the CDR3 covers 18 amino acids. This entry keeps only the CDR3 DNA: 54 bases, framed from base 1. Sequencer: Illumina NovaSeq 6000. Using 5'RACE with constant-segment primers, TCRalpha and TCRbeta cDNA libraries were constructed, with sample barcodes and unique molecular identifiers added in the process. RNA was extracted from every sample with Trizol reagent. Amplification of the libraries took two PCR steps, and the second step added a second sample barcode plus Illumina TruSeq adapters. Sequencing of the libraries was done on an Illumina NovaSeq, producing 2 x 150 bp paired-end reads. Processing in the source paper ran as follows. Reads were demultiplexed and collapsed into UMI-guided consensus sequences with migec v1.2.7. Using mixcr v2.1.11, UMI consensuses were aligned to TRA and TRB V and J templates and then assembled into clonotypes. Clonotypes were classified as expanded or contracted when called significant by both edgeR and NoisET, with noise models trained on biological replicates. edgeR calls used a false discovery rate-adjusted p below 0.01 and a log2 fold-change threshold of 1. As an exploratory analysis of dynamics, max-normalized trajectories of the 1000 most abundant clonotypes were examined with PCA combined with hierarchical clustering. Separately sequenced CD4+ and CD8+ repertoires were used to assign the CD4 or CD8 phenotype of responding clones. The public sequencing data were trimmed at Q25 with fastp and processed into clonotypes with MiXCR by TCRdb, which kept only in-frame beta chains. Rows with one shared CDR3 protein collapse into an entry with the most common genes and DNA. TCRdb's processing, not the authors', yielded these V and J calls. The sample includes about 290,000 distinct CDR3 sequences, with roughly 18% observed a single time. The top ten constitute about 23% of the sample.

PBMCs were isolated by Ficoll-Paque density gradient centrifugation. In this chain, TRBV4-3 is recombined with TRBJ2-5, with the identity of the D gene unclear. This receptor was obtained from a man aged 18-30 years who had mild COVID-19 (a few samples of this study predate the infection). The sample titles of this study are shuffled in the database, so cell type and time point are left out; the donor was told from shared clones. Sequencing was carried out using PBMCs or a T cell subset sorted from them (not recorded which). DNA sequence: TGCGCCAGCAGCCAAGATTGGCGAAGGGCCACAACCGAGGAGACCCAGTACTTC. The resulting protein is CASSQDWRRATTEETQYF.